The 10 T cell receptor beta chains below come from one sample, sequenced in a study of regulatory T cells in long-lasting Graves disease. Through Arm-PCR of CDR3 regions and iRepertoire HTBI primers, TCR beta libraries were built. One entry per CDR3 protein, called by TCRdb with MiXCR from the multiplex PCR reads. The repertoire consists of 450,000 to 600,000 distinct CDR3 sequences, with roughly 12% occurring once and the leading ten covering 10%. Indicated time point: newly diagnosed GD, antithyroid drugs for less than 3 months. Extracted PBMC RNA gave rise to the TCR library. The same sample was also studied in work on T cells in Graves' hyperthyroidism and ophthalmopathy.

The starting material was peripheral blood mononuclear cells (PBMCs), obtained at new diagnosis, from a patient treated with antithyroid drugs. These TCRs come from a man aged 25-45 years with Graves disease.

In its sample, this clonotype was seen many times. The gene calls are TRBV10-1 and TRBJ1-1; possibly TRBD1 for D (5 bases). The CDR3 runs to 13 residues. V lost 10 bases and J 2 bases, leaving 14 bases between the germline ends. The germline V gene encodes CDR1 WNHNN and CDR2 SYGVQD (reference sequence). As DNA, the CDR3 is TGCGCCACCAAGCAGGGCGCAAACACTGAAGCTTTCTTT. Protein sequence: CATKQGANTEAFF.

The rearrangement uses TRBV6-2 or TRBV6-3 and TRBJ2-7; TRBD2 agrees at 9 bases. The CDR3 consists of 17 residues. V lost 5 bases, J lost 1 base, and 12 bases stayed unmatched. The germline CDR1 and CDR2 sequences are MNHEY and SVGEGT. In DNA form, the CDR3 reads TGTGCCAGCAGTCCCCGAGCGGGAGGCCTAAGATCCTACGAGCAGTACTTC. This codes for CASSPRAGGLRSYEQYF.

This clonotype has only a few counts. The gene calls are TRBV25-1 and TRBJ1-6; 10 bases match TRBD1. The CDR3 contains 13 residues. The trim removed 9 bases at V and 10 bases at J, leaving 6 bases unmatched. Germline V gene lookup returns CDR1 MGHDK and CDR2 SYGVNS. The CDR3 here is CASQDRGGSPLHF. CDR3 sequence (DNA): TGTGCCAGTCAGGACAGGGGGGGATCACCCCTCCACTTT.

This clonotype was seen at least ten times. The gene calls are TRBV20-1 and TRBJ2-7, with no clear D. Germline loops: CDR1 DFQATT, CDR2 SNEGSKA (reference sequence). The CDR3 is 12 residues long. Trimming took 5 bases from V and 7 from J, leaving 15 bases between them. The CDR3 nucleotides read TGCAGTGCTTTGCGGAATGGAGAAGAGCAGTACTTC. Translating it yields CSALRNGEEQYF.

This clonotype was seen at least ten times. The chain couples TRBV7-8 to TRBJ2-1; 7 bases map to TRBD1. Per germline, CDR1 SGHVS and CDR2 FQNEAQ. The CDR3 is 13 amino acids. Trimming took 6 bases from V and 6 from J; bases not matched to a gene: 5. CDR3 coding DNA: TGTGCCAGCAGGTCGTCAGGGGGCAATGAGCAGTTCTTC. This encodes CASRSSGGNEQFF.

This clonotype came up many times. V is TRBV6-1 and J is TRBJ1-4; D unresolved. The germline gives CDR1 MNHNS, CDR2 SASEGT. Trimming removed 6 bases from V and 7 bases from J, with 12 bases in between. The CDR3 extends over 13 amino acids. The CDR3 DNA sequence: TGTGCCAGCAGCCAACGGGCAGCTGAAAAACTGTTTTTT. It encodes CASSQRAAEKLFF.

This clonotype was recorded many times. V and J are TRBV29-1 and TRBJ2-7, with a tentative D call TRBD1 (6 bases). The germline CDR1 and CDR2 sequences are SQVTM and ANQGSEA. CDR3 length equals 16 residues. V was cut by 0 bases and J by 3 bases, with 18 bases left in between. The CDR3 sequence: CSVEDVSGVGVYEQYF. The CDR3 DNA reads TGCAGCGTTGAAGATGTTTCAGGGGTGGGGGTCTACGAGCAGTACTTC.

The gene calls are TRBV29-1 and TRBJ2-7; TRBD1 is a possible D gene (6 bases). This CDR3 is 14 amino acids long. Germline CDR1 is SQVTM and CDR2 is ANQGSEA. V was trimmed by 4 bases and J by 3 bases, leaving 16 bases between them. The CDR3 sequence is CSVVFTGHFYEQYF. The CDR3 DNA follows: TGCAGCGTTGTATTTACGGGACACTTCTACGAGCAGTACTTC.

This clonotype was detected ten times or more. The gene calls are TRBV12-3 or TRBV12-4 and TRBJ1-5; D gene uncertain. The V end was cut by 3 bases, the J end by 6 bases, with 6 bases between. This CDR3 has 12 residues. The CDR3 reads CASSFGVQPQHF. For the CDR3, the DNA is TGTGCCAGCAGTTTCGGGGTTCAGCCCCAGCATTTT.

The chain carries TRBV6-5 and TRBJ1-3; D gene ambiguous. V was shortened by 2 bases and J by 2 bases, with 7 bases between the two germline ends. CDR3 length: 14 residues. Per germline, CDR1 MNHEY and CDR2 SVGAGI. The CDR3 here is CASSYSRPGNTIYF. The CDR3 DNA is TGTGCCAGCAGTTACAGTCGGCCTGGAAACACCATATATTTT.